These 25 T cell receptor beta chains share one sample of origin, sequenced in a study of control samples from healthy donors and cancer patients. Libraries were prepared by immunoSEQ multiplex PCR; TCRdb keeps only in-frame clonotypes and omits some of them. The sample shows more than 110,000 clones, about nine tenths of them seen only once. The sequencing sample was made of blood. The receptor set was obtained from a woman aged 25 to 39 in good health.

This chain joins TRBV7-8 and TRBJ1-1; D is possibly TRBD1 (5 bases). CDR3 length: 13 residues. Looked up from germline, CDR1 is SGHVS and CDR2 is FQNEAQ. V lost 3 bases to trimming and J lost 4 bases, with 9 bases between them. The CDR3 region has the DNA TGTGCCAGCAGCTTCGGCCAGGGCACTGAAGCTTTCTTT. Its protein product is CASSFGQGTEAFF.

The J gene is TRBJ1-1, the V gene TRBV5-1; D gene uncertain. Trimming removed 1 base at V and 0 bases at J, with 7 bases between. From germline, CDR1 is SGHRS and CDR2 YFSETQ. The CDR3 runs 14 residues. The DNA for the CDR3 is TGCGCCAGCAGCTTGTACCAGCTGAACACTGAAGCTTTCTTT. It codes for CASSLYQLNTEAFF.

Of note for this clone: Germline is not matched at one junction end, which may reflect a read error. The chain employs TRBV10-3 and TRBJ1-4; D perhaps matches TRBD1 (5 bases). Germline V gene data show CDR1 as ENHRY and CDR2 as SYGVKD. The CDR3 consists of 13 residues. CDR3 sequence: CAVYDSPKEKLFF. CDR3 bases: TGTGCCGTGTATGACAGCCCTAAGGAAAAACTGTTTTTT.

The chain employs TRBV27 and TRBJ1-1, with a tentative D call TRBD1 (6 bases). The V end lost 0 bases, the J end lost 2 bases, and 19 bases lay between the germline ends. Germline assignment: CDR1 MNHEY and CDR2 SMNVEV (reference sequence). The CDR3 has 18 residues. The CDR3 spells CASSLSSGVRVRNTEAFF. The CDR3 bases are TGTGCCAGCAGTTTATCGTCAGGGGTAAGGGTAAGAAACACTGAAGCTTTCTTT.

The chain carries TRBV3-1 (or the pseudogene TRBV3-2) and TRBJ2-2, with D maybe TRBD2 (6 bases). CDR3 length equals 16 residues. The V end lost 2 bases, the J end lost 4 bases, and 14 bases lay between the germline ends. Germline V gene lookup returns CDR1 LGHDT and CDR2 YNNKEL (reference sequence). This CDR3 is CASSQSLRDPTGELFF. As DNA, the CDR3 is TGTGCCAGCAGCCAATCCCTGCGGGACCCCACCGGGGAGCTGTTTTTT.

This clone was found a few times. The genes are TRBV2 and TRBJ2-7, with 8 bases fitting TRBD1. V shed 7 bases, J shed 6 bases, and the junction held 5 bases outside the gene matches. This CDR3 spans 12 amino acids. Germline-derived CDR1 and CDR2 are SNHLY and FYNNEI. This CDR3 reads CASNSDRGEQYF. For the CDR3, the DNA is TGTGCCAGCAACTCCGACAGGGGCGAGCAGTACTTC.

The genes are TRBV13 and TRBJ2-1, with no clear D. V was pared by 5 bases and J by 5 bases, with 16 bases between. The CDR3 sequence is 15 residues long. Germline CDR1 reads PRHDT; CDR2 reads FYEKMQ (reference sequence). The CDR3 sequence is CASSPRRGRDNEQFF. For the CDR3, the DNA is TGTGCCAGCAGCCCACGACGAGGCCGGGACAATGAGCAGTTCTTC.

This rearrangement joins TRBV10-3 to TRBJ2-3; 8 nucleotides match TRBD1. V shed 3 bases and J 4 bases; nucleotides not matched to a gene: 6. Germline V gene data show CDR1 as ENHRY and CDR2 as SYGVKD. The CDR3 spans 15 residues. The CDR3 region is CAISEGGTGADTQYF. The CDR3, as DNA: TGTGCCATCAGTGAAGGGGGGACAGGAGCAGATACGCAGTATTTT.

The chain uses TRBV3-1 (or the pseudogene TRBV3-2) and TRBJ2-4; 7 bases line up with TRBD2. V dropped 1 base and J dropped 8; count of bases not matched to a gene: 8. Germline CDR1 and CDR2: LGHDT and YNNKEL (reference sequence). The length of the CDR3 is 15 residues. The CDR3 spells CASSQVPAGRDIQYF. Here the CDR3 DNA reads TGTGCCAGCAGCCAAGTTCCAGCGGGACGAGACATTCAGTACTTC.

The chain employs TRBV3-1 (or the pseudogene TRBV3-2) and TRBJ2-2, with D possibly called TRBD1 or TRBD2 (6 bases each). CDR1 is LGHDT and CDR2 is YNNKEL in the germline V gene (reference sequence). Trimming left V 3 bases short and J 5 bases short, with 10 bases between. The CDR3 has 14 residues. As DNA, the CDR3 is TGTGCCAGCAGCCAGAGGAGGGGGACCGGGGAGCTGTTTTTT. Translating it yields CASSQRRGTGELFF.

The chain links TRBV3-1 (or the pseudogene TRBV3-2) to TRBJ2-3, with a possible D match to TRBD1 (5 bases). Germline assignment: CDR1 LGHDT and CDR2 YNNKEL (reference sequence). V lost 4 bases and J lost 7, with 15 bases in between. The CDR3 has 14 residues. The CDR3 spells CASSLQVTLHTQYF. As DNA, the CDR3 is TGTGCCAGCAGCCTACAGGTGACCTTGCATACGCAGTATTTT.

This chain connects TRBV5-4 to TRBJ1-2; D possibly corresponds to TRBD1 (5 bases). CDR1 is SGHNT and CDR2 is YYREEE in the germline V gene (reference sequence). This CDR3 is 14 amino acids long. Trimming removed 1 base from V and 2 bases from J, with 9 bases in between. CDR3 sequence reads: CASSLRDLNYGYTF. CDR3 bases: TGTGCCAGCAGCTTGCGGGACTTAAACTATGGCTACACCTTC.

The V and J genes are TRBV12-3 or TRBV12-4 and TRBJ2-1; D may be TRBD1 (6 bases). V lost 3 bases and J 11 bases, leaving 8 bases between the germline ends. This CDR3 has 11 amino acids. The CDR3 loop reads CASSFGQQQFF. CDR3 sequence (DNA): TGTGCCAGCAGTTTCGGACAGCAGCAGTTCTTC.

This chain uses TRBV29-1 with TRBJ2-3, with 7 bases identical to TRBD1. V was clipped by 2 bases and J by 0 bases; unmatched bases: 5. CDR1 SQVTM and CDR2 ANQGSEA come from the germline V gene. The CDR3 sequence is 15 residues long. CDR3 amino acids: CSVEKGTASTDTQYF. The CDR3 bases are TGCAGCGTTGAAAAGGGGACAGCCAGCACAGATACGCAGTATTTT.

V is TRBV19 and J is TRBJ2-3, with a weak D call TRBD1 (6 bases). The germline V gene has CDR1 LNHDA and CDR2 SQIVND (reference sequence). The CDR3 consists of 18 residues. V shed 6 bases and J shed 5 bases, with 27 bases lying between them. The DNA of the CDR3 is TGTGCCAGTAGCCCTCTCCTATCGATAGGGGGTCTCGGAGATACGCAGTATTTT. Protein product: CASSPLLSIGGLGDTQYF.

The chain couples TRBV18 to TRBJ1-2; 9 bases are a match to TRBD1. The J segment lost 6 bases and the V segment lost 2 bases, leaving 4 bases of the junction unmatched. Germline lookup yields CDR1 KGHSH and CDR2 LQKENI. This CDR3 region has 14 residues. The CDR3 loop is CASSPSGTGNGYTF. The CDR3 DNA follows: TGTGCCAGCTCACCATCCGGGACAGGGAATGGCTACACCTTC.

The chain joins TRBV3-1 (or the pseudogene TRBV3-2) to TRBJ2-1; TRBD2 might be the D (6 bases). There are 15 residues in the CDR3. CDR1 LGHDT and CDR2 YNNKEL come from the germline V gene (reference sequence). V dropped 1 base and J dropped 9 bases, with 16 bases sitting between them. The CDR3 bases are TGTGCCAGCAGCCAAGTGGCTAGCGTCGTTAGTGAGCAGTTCTTC. Translated: CASSQVASVVSEQFF.

V is TRBV24-1 and J is TRBJ1-5, with D tentatively TRBD1 (6 bases). Trimming removed 7 bases at V and 2 bases at J, with 11 bases between. The CDR3 sequence is 14 residues long. Germline V CDR1 and CDR2: KGHDR, SFDVKD. CDR3 bases: TGTGCCACCAGCCCTAACAGGGGCAATCAGCCCCAGCATTTT. It translates to CATSPNRGNQPQHF.

This clone appeared a few times. This sequence joins TRBV9 and TRBJ2-1, with D possibly being TRBD2 (6 bases). There are 14 residues in the CDR3. Germline V CDR1 and CDR2: SGDLS, YYNGEE. The germline V and J ends were trimmed by 0 bases and 5 bases, with 9 bases remaining between them. CDR3 sequence reads: CASSVAGSNNEQFF. DNA of the CDR3: TGTGCCAGCAGCGTAGCCGGGAGTAACAATGAGCAGTTCTTC.

CDR3 loop: CASSEAGTGYGYTF. CDR3 DNA: TGTGCCAGCAGTGAAGCAGGGACGGGCTATGGCTACACCTTC. This chain links TRBV2 with TRBJ1-2; TRBD1 might be the D (5 bases). The CDR3 spans 14 residues. The germline V gene has CDR1 SNHLY and CDR2 FYNNEI. The V end was cut by 0 bases, the J end by 4 bases, with 9 bases between.

This sequence joins TRBV6-5 and TRBJ2-2; 7 positions match TRBD1. The CDR3 is 14 residues long. Germline V gives CDR1 MNHEY, CDR2 SVGAGI. V trimming: 6 bases; J trimming: 4 bases; junction bases outside the gene matches: 5. Written as DNA, the CDR3 is TGTGCCAGCAGAGTTACAGGGGTCACCGGGGAGCTGTTTTTT. As protein: CASRVTGVTGELFF.

The gene calls are TRBV24-1 and TRBJ2-7; perhaps TRBD1 as D (5 bases). The CDR3 runs to 14 residues. Germline V gene data show CDR1 as KGHDR and CDR2 as SFDVKD. Between the trimmed V and J ends, which lost 4 bases and 1 base, there was a span of 10 bases. This chain's CDR3 is CATSDPSGSYEQYF. CDR3 nucleotide sequence: TGTGCCACCAGTGACCCGTCAGGGTCCTACGAGCAGTACTTC.

The J gene is TRBJ2-5, the V gene TRBV5-6; no clear D gene. CDR1 is SGHDT and CDR2 is YYEEEE in the germline V gene. There are 12 residues in the CDR3. Trimming left V 5 bases short and J 5 bases short, with 10 bases between. The CDR3 reads CASSRAQETQYF. The CDR3 region has the DNA TGTGCCAGCAGTCGGGCCCAGGAGACCCAGTACTTC.

The V call is TRBV3-1 (or the pseudogene TRBV3-2), the J call TRBJ2-2, with 8 bases identical to TRBD1. There are 16 residues in the CDR3. Unmatched junction bases numbered 8, after V lost 4 bases and J lost 4 bases. From germline, CDR1 is LGHDT and CDR2 YNNKEL (reference sequence). The CDR3 DNA follows: TGTGCCAGCAGCCCGGACAGGGTCGTCGGCACCGGGGAGCTGTTTTTT. This encodes CASSPDRVVGTGELFF.

CDR3 sequence (DNA): TGTGCCAGTACCAGCACTAGCGGGAGGGACTCCTACAATGAGCAGTTCTTC. It is translated as CASTSTSGRDSYNEQFF. The chain employs TRBV19 and TRBJ2-1; TRBD2 aligns across 13 bases. The V gene end was trimmed by 7 bases and the J gene end by 0 bases; junction bases not matched to a gene: 6. Germline V gene sequence: CDR1 LNHDA, CDR2 SQIVND (reference sequence). The CDR3 is 17 residues long. Based on the CDR3 plus reference TRBV19 and TRBJ2-1, the full variable domain is DGGITQSPKYLFRKEGQNVTLSCEQNLNHDAMYWYRQDPGQGLRLIYYSQIVNDFQKGDIAEGYSVSREKKESFPLTVTSAQKNPTAFYLCASTSTSGRDSYNEQFFGPGTRLTVL.